The source of this TCR beta chain is a study of blood T cell repertoires in COVID-19. Germline V gives CDR1 SGHRS, CDR2 YFSETQ. The CDR3 is 12 amino acids. V gave up 5 bases and J gave up 7 bases, with 12 bases separating them. Sequencing used immunoSEQ multiplex PCR; TCRdb keeps in-frame clones, though not all of them. The sample lists about 26,000 clones, 70% to 85% seen once, with about 1.8% in the top ten. This chain uses TRBV5-1 with TRBJ1-1; tentatively, D is TRBD1 (6 bases). The source is a man older than 75 with active or convalescent COVID-19. Sequences were obtained from peripheral blood. CDR3 sequence reads: CASSYGQSEAFF. DNA for the CDR3: TGCGCCAGCAGTTACGGACAGAGTGAAGCTTTCTTT. Together with reference TRBV5-1 and TRBJ1-1, the CDR3 gives the full variable domain: KAGVTQTPRYLIKTRGQQVTLSCSPISGHRSVSWYQQTPGQGLQFLFEYFSETQRNKGNFPGRFSGRQFSNSRSEMNVSTLELGDSALYLCASSYGQSEAFFGQGTRLTVV.